This T cell receptor beta chain came from a study of T cells after yellow fever vaccination. Broader study findings: By day 5 rather than day 15, the secondary response had peaked, though it was weaker.

Via MiXCR, TCRdb re-called the 5' RACE reads, giving one row per CDR3 protein. The sample lists some 560,000 distinct CDR3 sequences, about 17% occurring once. Of note for this clonotype: Antigen unknown.

CDR1 is SGHRS, CDR2 YFSETQ, per germline. The CDR3 runs 13 residues. J gave up 4 bases and V 6 bases, and 4 bases lay outside the gene matches. The chain combines TRBV5-1 with TRBJ1-2, with 9 bases fitting TRBD1. The sample consisted of PBMCs, taken 5 to 6 days after the first yellow fever vaccination. This receptor was taken from a man aged 18 to 29 who received the YFV17D yellow fever vaccine. The CDR3 protein is CASNGQGSYGYTF. CDR3 in DNA: TGCGCCAGCAACGGACAGGGGTCCTATGGCTACACCTTC.